The sequence of this T cell receptor (beta chain) was determined in a study of T cell clonotyping in hematopoietic cell transplantation. Sequenced by immunoSEQ multiplex PCR; TCRdb stores in-frame clones only, minus some. The sample includes about 6,300 clones, roughly nine tenths seen only once; the top ten take roughly 14%. This CDR3 contains 15 residues. The ends lost 5 bases at V and 3 bases at J; junction bases unmatched: 8. Germline CDR1 LNHDA, CDR2 SQIVND (reference sequence). The clonotype comes from a female patient aged 50-59 years who had an allogeneic stem cell transplant from an unrelated donor, so the T cells may come from the graft donor. Some clones in this sample may be carry-over from other donors' samples. The sample was peripheral blood mononuclear cells, taken 180 days after allogeneic stem cell transplant. The J gene is TRBJ2-3, the V gene TRBV19; TRBD1 aligns across 7 bases. Here the CDR3 DNA reads TGTGCCAGTAGTGCTGGACAGGATGGGACAGATACGCAGTATTTT. It codes for CASSAGQDGTDTQYF.